This T cell receptor beta chain appears in the sequencing data of a study of T cell repertoires in cytomegalovirus infection (dated by TCRdb to 2018 to 2020). A note on the overall study: The peptide stimulations were aimed at well-studied HLA-B-restricted epitopes as well as recently identified HLA-C-restricted CMV epitopes, whose presentation resists viral immunomodulation. The HLA type of each donor mattered for the analysis, because public TCR beta signatures pointed to carriage of CMV infection along with the matching HLA type. What the work shows at the level of the full study, not this receptor alone: Cumulative frequency of public TCR beta family members discriminated carriers of CMV infection plus the relevant HLA type in this cohort and an independent roughly 330-donor cohort. The ex vivo response was dominated by HLA-C-restricted CMV-specific TCR beta clonotypes, which also provided the single most frequent clonotype in two of eight donors.

The junction carries 19 bases between V and J, which are trimmed by 11 bases and 2 bases respectively. The germline V gene provides CDR1 MNHNS and CDR2 SASEGT. There are 15 amino acids in the CDR3, from cysteine to phenylalanine inclusive. CDR3 DNA only is kept here, 45 bases in frame from base 1. Instrument on record: Illumina HiSeq 1500. TCRdb took the public reads, trimmed them with fastp at Q25, ran MiXCR for clone calling and kept in-frame beta chains. Entries that share a CDR3 protein sequence are merged under the most common genes and DNA. In this sample the table shows some 500,000 distinct CDR3 sequences, 33% of which occur a single time. The ten largest clones capture 15% to 20% of the sample. On this clonotype itself: What this receptor recognizes is not known. No base-level quality is on record; no much larger clone is a single base apart.

The treatment or condition label of this sample denotes: in vitro stimulation with specific CMV peptide epitopes to enrich CMV-specific T cells. The material sequenced was cultured PBMCs, taken from culture after CMV antigen stimulation. The sequence was obtained from a human donor in good health (CMV status not recorded). Some clones in this sample may be carry-over from other donors' samples. The sequence joins TRBV6-1 to TRBJ1-3, with TRBD1 perhaps the D gene, on 6 matching bases. Read as DNA, the sequence is TGTGCCGTTTCCTCGACAGGAATTCCTGGAAACACCATATATTTT. Its coded protein is CAVSSTGIPGNTIYF.